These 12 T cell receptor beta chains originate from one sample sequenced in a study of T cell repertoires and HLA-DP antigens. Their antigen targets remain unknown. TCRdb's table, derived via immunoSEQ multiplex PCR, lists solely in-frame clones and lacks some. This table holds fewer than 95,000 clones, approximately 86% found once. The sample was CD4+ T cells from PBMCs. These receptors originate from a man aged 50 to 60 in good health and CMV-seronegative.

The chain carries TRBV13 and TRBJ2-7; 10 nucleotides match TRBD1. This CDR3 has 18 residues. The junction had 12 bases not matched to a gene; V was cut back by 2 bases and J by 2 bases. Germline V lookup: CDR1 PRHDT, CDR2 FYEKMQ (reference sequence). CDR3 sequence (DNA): TGTGCCAGCAGCTTACCCCCCCGAATGGGGACAGGGGCCTACGAGCAGTACTTC. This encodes CASSLPPRMGTGAYEQYF.

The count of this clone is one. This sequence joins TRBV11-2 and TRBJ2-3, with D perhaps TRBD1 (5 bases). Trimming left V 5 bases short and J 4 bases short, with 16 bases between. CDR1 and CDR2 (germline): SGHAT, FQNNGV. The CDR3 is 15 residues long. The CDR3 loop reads CASSPGLVGADTQYF. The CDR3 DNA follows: TGTGCCAGCAGCCCGGGTCTCGTAGGGGCAGATACGCAGTATTTT.

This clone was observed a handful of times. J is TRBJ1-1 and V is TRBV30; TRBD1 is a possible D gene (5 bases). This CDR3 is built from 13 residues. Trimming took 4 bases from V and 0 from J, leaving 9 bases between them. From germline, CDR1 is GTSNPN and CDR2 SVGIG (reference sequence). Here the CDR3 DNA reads TGTGCCTGGACTCGAGGGGTGAACACTGAAGCTTTCTTT. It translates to CAWTRGVNTEAFF.

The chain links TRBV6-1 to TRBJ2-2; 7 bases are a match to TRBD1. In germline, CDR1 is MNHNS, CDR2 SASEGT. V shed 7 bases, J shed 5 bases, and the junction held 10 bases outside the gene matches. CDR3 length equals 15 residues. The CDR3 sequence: CASKVQGEVTGELFF. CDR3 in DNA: TGTGCCAGCAAGGTCCAGGGGGAAGTAACCGGGGAGCTGTTTTTT.

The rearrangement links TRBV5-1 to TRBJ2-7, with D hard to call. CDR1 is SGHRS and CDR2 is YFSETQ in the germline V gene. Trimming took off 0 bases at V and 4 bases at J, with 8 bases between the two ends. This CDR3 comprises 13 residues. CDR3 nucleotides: TGCGCCAGCAGCTTGGCTCCTGGATACGAGCAGTACTTC. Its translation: CASSLAPGYEQYF.

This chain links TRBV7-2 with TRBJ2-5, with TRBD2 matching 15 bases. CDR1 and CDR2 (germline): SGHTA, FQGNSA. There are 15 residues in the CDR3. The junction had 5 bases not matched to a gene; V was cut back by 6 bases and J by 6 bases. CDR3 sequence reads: CASRTGLAGGKTQYF. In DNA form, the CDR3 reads TGTGCCAGCAGAACCGGACTAGCGGGAGGGAAGACCCAGTACTTC.

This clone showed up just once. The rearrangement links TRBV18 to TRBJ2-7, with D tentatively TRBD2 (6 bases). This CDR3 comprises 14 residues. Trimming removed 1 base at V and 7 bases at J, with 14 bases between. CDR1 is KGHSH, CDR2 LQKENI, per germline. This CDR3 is CASSPLSGGPEQYF. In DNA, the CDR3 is TGTGCCAGCTCACCACTTTCCGGGGGACCAGAGCAGTACTTC.

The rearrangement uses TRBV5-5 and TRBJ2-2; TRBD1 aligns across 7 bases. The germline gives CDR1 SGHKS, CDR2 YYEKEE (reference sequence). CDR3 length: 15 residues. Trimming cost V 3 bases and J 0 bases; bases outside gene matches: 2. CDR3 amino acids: CASSSDRANTGELFF. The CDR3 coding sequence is TGTGCCAGCAGCTCAGACAGGGCGAACACCGGGGAGCTGTTTTTT. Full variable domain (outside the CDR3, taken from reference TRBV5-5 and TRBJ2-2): DAGVTQSPTHLIKTRGQQVTLRCSPISGHKSVSWYQQVLGQGPQFIFQYYEKEERGRGNFPDRFSARQFPNYSSELNVNALLLGDSALYLCASSSDRANTGELFFGEGSRLTVL.

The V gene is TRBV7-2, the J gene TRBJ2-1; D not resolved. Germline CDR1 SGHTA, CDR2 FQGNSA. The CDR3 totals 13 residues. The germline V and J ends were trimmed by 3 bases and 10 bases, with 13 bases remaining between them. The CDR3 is CASSFSPLWEQFF. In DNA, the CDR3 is TGTGCCAGCAGCTTCAGTCCCCTGTGGGAGCAGTTCTTC.

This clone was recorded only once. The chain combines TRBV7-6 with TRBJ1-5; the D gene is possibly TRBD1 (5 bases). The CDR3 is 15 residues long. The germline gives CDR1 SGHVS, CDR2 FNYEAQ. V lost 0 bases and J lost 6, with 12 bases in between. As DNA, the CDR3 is TGTGCCAGCAGCTTAGCCCCAGGGAAGGGTCAGCCCCAGCATTTT. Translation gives CASSLAPGKGQPQHF.

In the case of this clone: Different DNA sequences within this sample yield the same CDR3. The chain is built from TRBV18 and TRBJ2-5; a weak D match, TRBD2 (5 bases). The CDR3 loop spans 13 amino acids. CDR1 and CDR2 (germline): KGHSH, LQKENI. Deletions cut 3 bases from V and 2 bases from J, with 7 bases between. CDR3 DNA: TGTGCCAGCTCACCCGGGGTTCAAGAGACCCAGTACTTC. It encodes CASSPGVQETQYF.

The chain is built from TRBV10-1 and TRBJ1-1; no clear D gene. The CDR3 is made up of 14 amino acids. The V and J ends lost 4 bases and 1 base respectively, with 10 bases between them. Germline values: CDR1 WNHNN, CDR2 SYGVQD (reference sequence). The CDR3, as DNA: TGCGCCAGCAGTGGGTCCTATGCGAACACTGAAGCTTTCTTT. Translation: CASSGSYANTEAFF.